The 8 T cell receptor beta chains given below trace back to one sample, sequenced in a study of CXCR4 blockade with PD-1 therapy in pancreatic cancer. Data came from immunoSEQ multiplex PCR; TCRdb stores just in-frame clones and leaves some out. There are about 760 clones in the sample; less than 40% occur only once, and around 21% lies in the top ten. The sample taken for sequencing was tumor tissue. Receptors were obtained from a human donor with pancreatic ductal adenocarcinoma.

This clone was counted between two and nine times. The chain combines TRBV6-8 with TRBJ1-2, with D maybe TRBD1 (6 bases). CDR3 length: 13 amino acids. Trimming cost V 6 bases and J 5 bases, with 13 bases left between them. Germline V lookup: CDR1 MNHGY, CDR2 SAAAGT. CDR3 bases: TGTGCCAGCAGCCACGAAGGGGGTTATGGCTACACCTTC. It specifies CASSHEGGYGYTF.

This rearrangement joins TRBV9 to TRBJ2-5, with 8 bases fitting TRBD1. V dropped 5 bases and J dropped 5; count of bases not matched to a gene: 5. Germline V gene lookup returns CDR1 SGDLS and CDR2 YYNGEE. The CDR3 contains 13 residues. DNA for the CDR3: TGTGCCAGCAGATTCCAGGGGGCGGAGACCCAGTACTTC. Encoded protein: CASRFQGAETQYF.

The chain couples TRBV18 to TRBJ1-1; the match to TRBD1 covers 7 bases. With 8 bases clipped from V and 3 bases from J, the junction kept 6 bases outside the gene matches. CDR3 length equals 13 residues. Germline V lookup: CDR1 KGHSH, CDR2 LQKENI. This CDR3 reads CASTDRADTEAFF. CDR3 DNA: TGTGCCAGCACTGACAGGGCCGACACTGAAGCTTTCTTT.

This clone was found a few times. This rearrangement joins TRBV19 to TRBJ2-7; 11 nucleotides match TRBD2. The CDR3 is 15 amino acids. J gave up 6 bases and V 7 bases, and 11 bases lay outside the gene matches. Per the germline V gene, CDR1 is LNHDA and CDR2 is SQIVND (reference sequence). The CDR3 DNA is TGTGCCAGTATGATTAGCGGGGGGGCCCCAAGCGAGCAGTACTTC. Translated, it gives CASMISGGAPSEQYF.

This clone qualifies as large. The chain uses TRBV9 and TRBJ2-1, with D maybe TRBD1 (5 bases). The V and J ends lost 0 bases and 7 bases respectively, with 17 bases between them. Germline CDR1 SGDLS, CDR2 YYNGEE. This CDR3 is built from 16 residues. The CDR3 DNA is TGTGCCAGCAGCGTAGCTAAAGGGGTTGGAATTAATGAGCAGTTCTTC. This sequence encodes CASSVAKGVGINEQFF.

By its share, this clone is large. The chain employs TRBV9 and TRBJ2-7; D is uncertain. Trimming took off 4 bases at V and 2 bases at J, with 13 bases between the two ends. Germline V gene lookup returns CDR1 SGDLS and CDR2 YYNGEE. The CDR3 consists of 14 residues. In nucleotides, the CDR3 is TGTGCCAGCAGCCCCCCGGATCCCACCTACGAGCAGTACTTC. Its protein product is CASSPPDPTYEQYF.

This clone was recorded a few times. The V call is TRBV5-1, the J call TRBJ1-3, with 7 bases aligning to TRBD1. Looked up from germline, CDR1 is SGHRS and CDR2 is YFSETQ. V dropped 0 bases and J dropped 3; count of bases not matched to a gene: 3. CDR3 length: 15 residues. In nucleotides, the CDR3 is TGCGCCAGCAGCTTGGCTACAGGGGTTGGAAACACCATATATTTT. Translated, it gives CASSLATGVGNTIYF. Full variable domain (rest looked up from reference TRBV5-1 and TRBJ1-3): KAGVTQTPRYLIKTRGQQVTLSCSPISGHRSVSWYQQTPGQGLQFLFEYFSETQRNKGNFPGRFSGRQFSNSRSEMNVSTLELGDSALYLCASSLATGVGNTIYFGEGSWLTVV.

This clone is classed as large (0.1 to 1%). J is TRBJ1-1 and V is TRBV4-1, with D maybe TRBD1 (5 bases). V lost 0 bases, J lost 4 bases, and 18 bases lay in between. This CDR3 is built from 17 residues. CDR1 MGHRA and CDR2 YSYEKL come from the germline V gene. CDR3 protein: CASSQEIWQGSGTEAFF. As DNA, the CDR3 is TGCGCCAGCAGCCAAGAAATTTGGCAGGGAAGCGGCACTGAAGCTTTCTTT.